This T cell receptor (beta chain) was sequenced in a study of T cells in Graves' hyperthyroidism and ophthalmopathy. PBMCs stemmed from less than 13 ml fresh peripheral blood. The study's findings and limits: Blood shared most expanded thyroid clonotypes above 0.001.

There were TCR beta CDR3 regions amplified from RNA transcripts. RT-PCR in the first round (using the HTBI primer set) targeted the TCR CDR3. MiXCR was run by TCRdb on the multiplex PCR reads, yielding one entry per CDR3 protein. The sample yields hundreds of thousands of distinct CDR3 sequences, roughly 14% seen once. This clonotype was observed at least ten times. The antigen is unknown. Germline-derived CDR1 and CDR2 are SGHVS and FNYEAQ. CDR3 length: 16 amino acids. With 8 bases removed from V and 8 bases from J, the gap between germline ends came to 24 bases. V and J are TRBV7-6 and TRBJ2-2; D is uncertain. The sequenced material came from blood. The source is a woman in her thirties or forties with Graves' ophthalmopathy. The CDR3: CASSPSRRRELGELFF. CDR3 bases: TGTGCCAGCTCACCGTCGAGACGAAGGGAATTGGGGGAGCTGTTTTTT.